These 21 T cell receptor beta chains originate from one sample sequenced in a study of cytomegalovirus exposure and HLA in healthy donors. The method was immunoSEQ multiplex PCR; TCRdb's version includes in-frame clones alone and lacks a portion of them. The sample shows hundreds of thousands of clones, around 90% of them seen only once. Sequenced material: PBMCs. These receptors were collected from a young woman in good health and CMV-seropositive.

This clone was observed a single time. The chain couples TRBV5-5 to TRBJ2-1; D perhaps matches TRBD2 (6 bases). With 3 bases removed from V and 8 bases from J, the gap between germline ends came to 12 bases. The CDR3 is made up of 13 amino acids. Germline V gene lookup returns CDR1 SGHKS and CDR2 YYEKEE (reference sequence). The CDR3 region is CASSSTLADEQFF. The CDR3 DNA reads TGTGCCAGCAGCTCCACACTAGCAGATGAGCAGTTCTTC.

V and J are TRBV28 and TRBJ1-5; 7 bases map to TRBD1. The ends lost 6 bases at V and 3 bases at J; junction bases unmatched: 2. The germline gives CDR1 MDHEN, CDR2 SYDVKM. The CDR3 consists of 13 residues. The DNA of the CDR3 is TGTGCCAGCAGGACAGGGCCCAATCAGCCCCAGCATTTT. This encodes CASRTGPNQPQHF.

CDR3 nucleotides: TGTGACCCCGGGGGGAGCCCACATAGCACAGATACGCAGTATTTT. Residues: CDPGGSPHSTDTQYF. The chain couples TRBV28 to TRBJ2-3; 7 bases are shared with TRBD2. This CDR3 spans 15 amino acids. Germline V gene sequence: CDR1 MDHEN, CDR2 SYDVKM.

The CDR3 spells CATSRSQGFSVEQYF. The CDR3 bases are TGTGCCACCAGCAGATCACAGGGTTTTAGTGTTGAGCAGTACTTC. J is TRBJ2-7 and V is TRBV15; a weak D match, TRBD1 (6 bases). The CDR3 runs to 15 residues. Trimming took 2 bases from V and 7 from J, leaving 18 bases between them. Germline V lookup: CDR1 LNHNV, CDR2 YYDKDF (reference sequence). The full variable domain, rest sourced from reference TRBV15 and TRBJ2-7, is DAMVIQNPRYQVTQFGKPVTLSCSQTLNHNVMYWYQQKSSQAPKLLFHYYDKDFNNEADTPDNFQSRRPNTSFCFLDIRSPGLGDTAMYLCATSRSQGFSVEQYFGPGTRLTVT.

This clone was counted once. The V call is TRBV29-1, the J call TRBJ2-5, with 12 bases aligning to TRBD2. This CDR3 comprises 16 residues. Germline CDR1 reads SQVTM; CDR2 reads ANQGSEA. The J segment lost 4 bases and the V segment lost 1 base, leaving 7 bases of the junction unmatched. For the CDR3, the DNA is TGCAGCGTTGAAGGCCAGACTAGCGGGAGTCGAGAGACCCAGTACTTC. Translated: CSVEGQTSGSRETQYF.

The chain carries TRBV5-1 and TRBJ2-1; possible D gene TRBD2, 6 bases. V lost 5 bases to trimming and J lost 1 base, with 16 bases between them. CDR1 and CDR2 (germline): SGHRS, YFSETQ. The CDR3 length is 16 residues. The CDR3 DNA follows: TGCGCCAGCAGTTCCAGCGGGCTAGCTTCCTACAATGAGCAGTTCTTC. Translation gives CASSSSGLASYNEQFF. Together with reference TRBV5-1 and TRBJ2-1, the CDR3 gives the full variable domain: KAGVTQTPRYLIKTRGQQVTLSCSPISGHRSVSWYQQTPGQGLQFLFEYFSETQRNKGNFPGRFSGRQFSNSRSEMNVSTLELGDSALYLCASSSSGLASYNEQFFGPGTRLTVL.

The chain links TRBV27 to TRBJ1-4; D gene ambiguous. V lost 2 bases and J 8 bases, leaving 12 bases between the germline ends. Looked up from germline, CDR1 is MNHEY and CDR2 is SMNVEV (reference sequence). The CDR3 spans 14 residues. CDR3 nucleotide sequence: TGTGCCAGCAGTTTAAGCATACAGAGCGAAAAACTGTTTTTT. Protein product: CASSLSIQSEKLFF.

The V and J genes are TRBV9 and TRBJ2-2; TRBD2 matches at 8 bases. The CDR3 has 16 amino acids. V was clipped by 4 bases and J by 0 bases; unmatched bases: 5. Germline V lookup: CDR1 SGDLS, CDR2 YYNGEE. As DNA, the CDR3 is TGTGCCAGCAGCCCCGTAGCGGGGACGAACACCGGGGAGCTGTTTTTT. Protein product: CASSPVAGTNTGELFF. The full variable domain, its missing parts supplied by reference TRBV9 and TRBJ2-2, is DSGVTQTPKHLITATGQRVTLRCSPRSGDLSVYWYQQSLDQGLQFLIQYYNGEERAKGNILERFSAQQFPDLHSELNLSSLELGDSALYFCASSPVAGTNTGELFFGEGSRLTVL.

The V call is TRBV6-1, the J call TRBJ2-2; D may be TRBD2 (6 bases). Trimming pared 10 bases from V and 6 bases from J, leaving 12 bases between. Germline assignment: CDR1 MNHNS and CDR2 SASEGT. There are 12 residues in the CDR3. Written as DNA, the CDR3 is TGTGCCACCCGGTGGGGGGCCGGGGAGCTGTTTTTT. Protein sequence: CATRWGAGELFF.

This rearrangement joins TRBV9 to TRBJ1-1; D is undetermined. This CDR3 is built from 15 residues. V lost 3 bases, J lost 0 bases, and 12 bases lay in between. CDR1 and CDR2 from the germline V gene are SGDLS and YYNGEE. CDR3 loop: CASSESRSMNTEAFF. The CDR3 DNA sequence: TGTGCCAGCAGCGAGAGCAGGTCCATGAACACTGAAGCTTTCTTT.

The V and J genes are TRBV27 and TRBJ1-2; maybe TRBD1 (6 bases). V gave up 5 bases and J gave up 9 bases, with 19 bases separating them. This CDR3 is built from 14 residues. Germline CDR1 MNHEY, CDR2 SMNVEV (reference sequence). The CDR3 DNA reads TGTGCCAGCAGTCCCCGGGACATTTTAACTAGCTACACCTTC. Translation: CASSPRDILTSYTF.

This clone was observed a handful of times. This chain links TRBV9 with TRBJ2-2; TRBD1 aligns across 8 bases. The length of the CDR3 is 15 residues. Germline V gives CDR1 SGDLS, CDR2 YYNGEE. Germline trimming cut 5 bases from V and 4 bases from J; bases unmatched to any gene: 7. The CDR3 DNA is TGTGCCAGCAGTGTCTGGACAGGGACCACCGGGGAGCTGTTTTTT. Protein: CASSVWTGTTGELFF.

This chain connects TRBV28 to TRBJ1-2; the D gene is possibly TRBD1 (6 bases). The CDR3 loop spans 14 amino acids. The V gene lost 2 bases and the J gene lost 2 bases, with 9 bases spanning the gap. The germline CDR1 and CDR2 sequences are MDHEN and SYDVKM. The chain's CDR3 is CASSLRTVNYGYTF. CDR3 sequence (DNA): TGTGCCAGCAGTTTAAGGACAGTAAACTATGGCTACACCTTC.

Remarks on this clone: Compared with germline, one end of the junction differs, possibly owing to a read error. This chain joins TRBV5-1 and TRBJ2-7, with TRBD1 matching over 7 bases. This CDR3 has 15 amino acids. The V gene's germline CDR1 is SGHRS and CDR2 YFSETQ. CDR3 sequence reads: CASSPGTETFYGQHF. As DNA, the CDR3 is TGCGCCAGCAGCCCCGGGACAGAAACTTTCTACGGGCAGCACTTC.

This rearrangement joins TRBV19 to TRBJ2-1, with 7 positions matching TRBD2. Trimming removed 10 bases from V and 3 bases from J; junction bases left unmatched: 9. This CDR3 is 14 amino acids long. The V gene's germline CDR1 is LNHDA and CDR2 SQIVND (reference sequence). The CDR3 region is CATSRAGFYNEQFF. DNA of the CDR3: TGTGCCACCTCGCGAGCGGGATTCTACAATGAGCAGTTCTTC.

CDR3 sequence: CASSFGGNEQFF. In DNA form, the CDR3 reads TGTGCCAGCAGCTTCGGGGGTAATGAGCAGTTCTTC. The chain joins TRBV5-6 to TRBJ2-1, with TRBD2 as a possible D gene (6 bases). In germline, CDR1 is SGHDT, CDR2 YYEEEE. This CDR3 has 12 amino acids. The V end lost 2 bases, the J end lost 7 bases, and 7 bases lay between the germline ends.

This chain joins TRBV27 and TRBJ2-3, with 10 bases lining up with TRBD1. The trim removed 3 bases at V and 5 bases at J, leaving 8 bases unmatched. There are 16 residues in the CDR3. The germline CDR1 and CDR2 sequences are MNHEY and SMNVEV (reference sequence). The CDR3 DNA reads TGTGCCAGCAGTTTGGGACAGGGGTTATCAGAAGATACGCAGTATTTT. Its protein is CASSLGQGLSEDTQYF.

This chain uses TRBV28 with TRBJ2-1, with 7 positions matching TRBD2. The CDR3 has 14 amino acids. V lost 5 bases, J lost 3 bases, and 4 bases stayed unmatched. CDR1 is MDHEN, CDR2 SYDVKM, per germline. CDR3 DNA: TGTGCCAGCAGTCCCGGGGGGATCTACAATGAGCAGTTCTTC. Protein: CASSPGGIYNEQFF.

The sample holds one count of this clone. The DNA for the CDR3 is TGTGCCAGCAGCTTGGACCCGGACAATTACGAGCAGTACTTC. Translation gives CASSLDPDNYEQYF. V and J are TRBV5-6 and TRBJ2-7; a possible D gene is TRBD1 (5 bases). The CDR3 extends over 14 amino acids. CDR1 is SGHDT, CDR2 YYEEEE, per germline. V was clipped by 0 bases and J by 4 bases, with 11 bases between them.

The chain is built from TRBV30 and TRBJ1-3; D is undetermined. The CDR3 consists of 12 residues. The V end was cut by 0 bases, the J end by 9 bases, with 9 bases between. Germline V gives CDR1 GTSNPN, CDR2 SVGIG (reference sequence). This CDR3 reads CAWSVDRSTIYF. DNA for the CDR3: TGTGCCTGGAGTGTAGATCGTAGCACCATATATTTT.

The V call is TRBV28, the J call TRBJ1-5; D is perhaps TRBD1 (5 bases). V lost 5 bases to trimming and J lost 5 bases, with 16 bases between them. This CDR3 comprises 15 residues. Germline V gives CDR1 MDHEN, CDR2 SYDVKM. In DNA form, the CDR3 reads TGTGCCAGCAGTCAGGGAAACCGTATTGATCAGCCCCAGCATTTT. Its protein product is CASSQGNRIDQPQHF.